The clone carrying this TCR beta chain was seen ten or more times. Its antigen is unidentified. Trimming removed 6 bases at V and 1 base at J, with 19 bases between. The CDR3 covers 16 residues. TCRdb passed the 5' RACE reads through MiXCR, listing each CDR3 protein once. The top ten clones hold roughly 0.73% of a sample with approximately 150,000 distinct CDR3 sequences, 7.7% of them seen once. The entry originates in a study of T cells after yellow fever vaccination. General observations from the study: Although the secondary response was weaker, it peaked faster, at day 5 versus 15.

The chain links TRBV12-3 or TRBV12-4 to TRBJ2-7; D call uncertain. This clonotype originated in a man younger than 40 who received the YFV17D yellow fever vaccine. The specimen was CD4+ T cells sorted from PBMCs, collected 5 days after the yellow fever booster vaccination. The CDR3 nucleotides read TGTGCCAGCAGCCCCAGGTGGCTCCTCTCTTCCTACGAGCAGTACTTC. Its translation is CASSPRWLLSSYEQYF.